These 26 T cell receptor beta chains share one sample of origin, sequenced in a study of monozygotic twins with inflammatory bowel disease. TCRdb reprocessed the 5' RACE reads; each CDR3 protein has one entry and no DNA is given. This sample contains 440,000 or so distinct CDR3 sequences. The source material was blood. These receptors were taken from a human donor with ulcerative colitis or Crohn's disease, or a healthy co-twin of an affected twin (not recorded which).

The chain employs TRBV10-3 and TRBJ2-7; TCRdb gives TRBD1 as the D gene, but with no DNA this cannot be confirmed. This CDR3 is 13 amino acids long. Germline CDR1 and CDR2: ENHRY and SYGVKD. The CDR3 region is CAITRDRGYEQYF.

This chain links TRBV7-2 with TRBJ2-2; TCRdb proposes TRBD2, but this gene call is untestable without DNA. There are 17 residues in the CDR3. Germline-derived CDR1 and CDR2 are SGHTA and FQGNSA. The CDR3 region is CASSADQLAGNTGELFF.

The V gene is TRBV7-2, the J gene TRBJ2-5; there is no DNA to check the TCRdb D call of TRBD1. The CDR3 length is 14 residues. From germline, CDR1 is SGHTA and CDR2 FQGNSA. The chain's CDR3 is CASSLGGNKETQYF.

The CDR3 spells CASSSNDRGETQYF. The gene calls are TRBV5-1 and TRBJ2-5; as DNA is missing, the TRBD1 call by TCRdb cannot be tested. The CDR3 totals 14 residues. The V gene's germline CDR1 is SGHRS and CDR2 YFSETQ.

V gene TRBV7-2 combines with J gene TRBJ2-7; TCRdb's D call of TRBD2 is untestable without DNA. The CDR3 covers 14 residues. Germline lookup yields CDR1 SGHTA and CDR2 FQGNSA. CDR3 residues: CASSTGLGAWEQYF.

This CDR3 reads CASSAGNRGRVLGQPQHF. V usage is TRBV2 and J usage is TRBJ1-5; the TCRdb call, TRBD1, lacks DNA for checking. Per germline, CDR1 SNHLY and CDR2 FYNNEI. This CDR3 is built from 18 residues.

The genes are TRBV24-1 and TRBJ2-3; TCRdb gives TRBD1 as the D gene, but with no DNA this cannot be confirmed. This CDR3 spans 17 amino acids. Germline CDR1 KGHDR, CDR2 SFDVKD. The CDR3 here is CATSDLGVQGRTDTQYF.

The CDR3 protein is CASSPRDRAAGELFF. This chain uses TRBV4-1 with TRBJ2-2; the TCRdb call, TRBD1, lacks DNA for checking. This CDR3 region has 15 residues. CDR1 and CDR2 from the germline V gene are MGHRA and YSYEKL.

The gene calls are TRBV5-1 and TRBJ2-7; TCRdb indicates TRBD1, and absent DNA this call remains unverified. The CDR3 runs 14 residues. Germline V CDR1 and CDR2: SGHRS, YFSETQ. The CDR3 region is CASSPTGGLYEQYF.

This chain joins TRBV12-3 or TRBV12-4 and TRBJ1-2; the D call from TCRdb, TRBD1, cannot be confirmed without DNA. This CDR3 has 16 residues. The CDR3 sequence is CASRWTGSRANYGYTF.

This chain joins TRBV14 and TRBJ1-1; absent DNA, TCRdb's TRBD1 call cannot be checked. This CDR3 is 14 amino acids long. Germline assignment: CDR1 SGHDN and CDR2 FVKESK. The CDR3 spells CASSQGGILTEAFF.

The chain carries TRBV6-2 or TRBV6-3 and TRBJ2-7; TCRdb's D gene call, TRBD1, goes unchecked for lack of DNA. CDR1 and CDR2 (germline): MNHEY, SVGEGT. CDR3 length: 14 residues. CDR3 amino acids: CASRKDGAFYEQYF.

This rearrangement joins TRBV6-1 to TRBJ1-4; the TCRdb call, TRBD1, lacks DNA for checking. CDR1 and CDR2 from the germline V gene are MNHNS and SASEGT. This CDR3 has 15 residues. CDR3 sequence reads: CASSSWGRENEKLFF.

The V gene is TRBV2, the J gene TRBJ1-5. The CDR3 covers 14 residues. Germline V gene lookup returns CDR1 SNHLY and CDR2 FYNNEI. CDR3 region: CASRWGTSNQPQHF.

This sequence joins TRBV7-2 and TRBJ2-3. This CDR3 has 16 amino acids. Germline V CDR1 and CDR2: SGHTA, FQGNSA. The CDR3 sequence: CASSLALSKVADTQYF.

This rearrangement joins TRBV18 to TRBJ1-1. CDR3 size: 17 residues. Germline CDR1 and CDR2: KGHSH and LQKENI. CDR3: CASSPTTPTSMNTEAFF.

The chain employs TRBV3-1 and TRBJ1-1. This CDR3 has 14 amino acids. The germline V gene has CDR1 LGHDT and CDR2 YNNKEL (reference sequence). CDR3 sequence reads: CASSHRTSNTEAFF.

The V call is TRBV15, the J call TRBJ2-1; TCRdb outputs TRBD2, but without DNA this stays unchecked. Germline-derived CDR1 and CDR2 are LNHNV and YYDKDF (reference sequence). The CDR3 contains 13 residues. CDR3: CATSLAEYNEQFF.

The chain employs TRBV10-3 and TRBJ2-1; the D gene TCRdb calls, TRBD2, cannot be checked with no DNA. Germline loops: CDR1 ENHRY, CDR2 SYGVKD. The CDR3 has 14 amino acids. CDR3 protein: CAISAGGLLNEQFF.

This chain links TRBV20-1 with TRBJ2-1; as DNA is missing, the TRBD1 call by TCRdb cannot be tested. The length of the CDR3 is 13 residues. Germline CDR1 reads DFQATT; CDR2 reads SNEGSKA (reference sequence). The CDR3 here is CSARDSAGGEQFF.

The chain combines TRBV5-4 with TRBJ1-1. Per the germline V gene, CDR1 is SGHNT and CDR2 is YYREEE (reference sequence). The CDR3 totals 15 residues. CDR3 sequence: CASSRIVGGGTEAFF.

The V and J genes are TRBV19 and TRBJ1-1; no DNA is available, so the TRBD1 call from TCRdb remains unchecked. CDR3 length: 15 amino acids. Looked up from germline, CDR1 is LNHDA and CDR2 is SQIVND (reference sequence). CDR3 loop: CASSVTGTGNTEAFF.

The chain's CDR3 is CASSSSPLAGGGGGTQYF. This chain joins TRBV11-2 and TRBJ2-5; TCRdb calls TRBD2, which cannot be checked without DNA. Germline assignment: CDR1 SGHAT and CDR2 FQNNGV. The CDR3 runs 18 residues.

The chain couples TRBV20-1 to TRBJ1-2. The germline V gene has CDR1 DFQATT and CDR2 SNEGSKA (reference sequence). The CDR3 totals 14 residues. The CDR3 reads CSARDLVTNYGYTF.

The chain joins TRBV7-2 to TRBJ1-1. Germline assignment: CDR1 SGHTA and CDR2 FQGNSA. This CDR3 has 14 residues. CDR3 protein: CASSLVILNTEAFF.

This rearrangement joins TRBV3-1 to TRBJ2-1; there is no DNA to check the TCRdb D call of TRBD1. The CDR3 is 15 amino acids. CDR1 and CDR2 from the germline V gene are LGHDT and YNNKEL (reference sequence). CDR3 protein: CASSLPHGVYNEQFF.